This T cell receptor beta chain derives from a study of T cell repertoires in ileal Crohn's disease. On the study more broadly: The M6 sample came from neoterminal ileum during colonoscopy after surgery. Study-wide findings and caveats: The median delay to postoperative endoscopy was less than eight months. Sorted CD8 T cells held more high-frequency clones than CD4.

The CDR3 runs 15 residues. V shed 2 bases and J shed 4 bases, with 12 bases lying between them. Germline assignment: CDR1 SGHKS and CDR2 YYEKEE (reference sequence). TCRdb's table, derived via immunoSEQ multiplex PCR, lists solely in-frame clones and lacks some. Of tens of thousands of clones detected, less than 90% appear once; the ten largest clones hold under 2.5%. The time point: neoterminal ileum biopsy at postoperative endoscopy, about 6 months after surgery. A note on this clone: What it binds is not known.

The J gene is TRBJ1-4, the V gene TRBV5-5; D possibly corresponds to TRBD1 (6 bases). The sequencing sample was made of ileal tissue. The TCR was taken from an adult with Crohn's disease. CDR3 loop: CASSFQDSFNEKLFF. The CDR3, as DNA: TGTGCCAGCAGCTTCCAGGACAGCTTTAATGAAAAACTGTTTTTT.